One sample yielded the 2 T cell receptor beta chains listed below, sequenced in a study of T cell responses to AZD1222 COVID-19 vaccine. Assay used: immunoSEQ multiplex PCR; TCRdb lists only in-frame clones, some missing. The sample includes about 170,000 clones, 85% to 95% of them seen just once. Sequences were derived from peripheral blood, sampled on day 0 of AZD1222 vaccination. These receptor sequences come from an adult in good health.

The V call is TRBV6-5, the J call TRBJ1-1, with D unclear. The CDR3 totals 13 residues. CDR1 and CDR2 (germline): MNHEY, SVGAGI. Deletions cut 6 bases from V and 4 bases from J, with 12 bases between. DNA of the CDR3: TGTGCCAGCAGCCGGCAGGAGTTCACTGAAGCTTTCTTT. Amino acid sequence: CASSRQEFTEAFF.

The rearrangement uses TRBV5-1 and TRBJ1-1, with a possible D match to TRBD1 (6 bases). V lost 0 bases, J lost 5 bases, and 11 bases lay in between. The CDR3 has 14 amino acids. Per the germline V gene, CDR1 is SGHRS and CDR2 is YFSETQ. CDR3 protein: CASSLAQGRTEAFF. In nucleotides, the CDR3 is TGCGCCAGCAGCTTGGCACAGGGTAGGACTGAAGCTTTCTTT.